The present entry profiles one TCR beta chain with its context. What it recognizes is unknown. Use of 60 Vbeta and 13 Jbeta primers characterized the PCR. Authors' data handling: In a later analysis, the count reached about 75 million unique TCR beta chains, with roughly 12 million shared. The method was immunoSEQ multiplex PCR; TCRdb's version includes in-frame clones alone and lacks a portion of them. V, J and clone size derive from that table, while D and trimming were established from the DNA sequence. The data show around 190,000 clones, with more than 65% seen just once and 0.5% to 0.55% held by the top ten. This sample stems from a study of cytomegalovirus exposure and HLA in healthy donors. Study results and limitations: Several top significant clusters appeared, in a later analysis, to be linked to common viral pathogens.

The CDR3 runs 16 residues. The V gene lost 6 bases and the J gene lost 0 bases, with 15 bases spanning the gap. Per the germline V gene, CDR1 is KGHSH and CDR2 is LQKENI. The rearrangement uses TRBV18 and TRBJ1-3; a possible D gene is TRBD1 (6 bases). The sequenced sample consisted of PBMCs. The TCR originated in a woman aged 45-65 years in good health and CMV-seronegative. The CDR3, as DNA: TGTGCCAGCTCTCCCCAACAGGGACCCTCTGGAAACACCATATATTTT. Translated, it gives CASSPQQGPSGNTIYF. The full variable domain, completed using reference TRBV18 and TRBJ1-3, is NAGVMQNPRHLVRRRGQEARLRCSPMKGHSHVYWYRQLPEEGLKFMVYLQKENIIDESGMPKERFSAEFPKEGPSILRIQQVVRGDSAAYFCASSPQQGPSGNTIYFGEGSWLTVV.